The 25 T cell receptor beta chains presented below share a single source sample, sequenced in a study of T-cell reconstitution after alpha-beta-depleted transplantation in children. Unique molecular identifiers tagged the TCRbeta library. TCRdb reanalysed the PCR reads using MiXCR and keeps one entry per CDR3 protein. The table has more than 5,000 distinct CDR3 sequences, under 20% seen once. The material was PBMCs, obtained before TCRalphabeta/CD19-depleted stem cell transplant. Every receptor here comes from a boy younger than 10 with acute lymphoblastic leukemia, due to receive a stem cell transplant.

This clonotype is deemed medium-sized. This sequence joins TRBV7-9 and TRBJ1-1, with TRBD1 identical over 12 bases. Germline V CDR1 and CDR2: SEHNR, FQNEAQ (reference sequence). V gave up 4 bases and J gave up 3 bases; unmatched junction bases: 12. The CDR3 totals 18 residues. CDR3 sequence: CASSSLRDRGHWDTEAFF. Written as DNA, the CDR3 is TGTGCCAGCAGCTCGTTAAGGGACAGGGGGCATTGGGACACTGAAGCTTTCTTT.

The chain links TRBV28 to TRBJ1-1; D remains ambiguous. Trimming removed 6 bases at V and 3 bases at J, with 14 bases between. The CDR3 sequence is 14 residues long. Per the germline V gene, CDR1 is MDHEN and CDR2 is SYDVKM. The CDR3 coding sequence is TGTGCCAGCAGCTCTTGGAGGTCGGACACTGAAGCTTTCTTT. This translates into CASSSWRSDTEAFF.

This chain connects TRBV14 to TRBJ1-2, with D possibly being TRBD1 (5 bases). The V gene's germline CDR1 is SGHDN and CDR2 FVKESK. V lost 4 bases and J lost 4, with 22 bases in between. The CDR3 sequence is 17 residues long. CDR3: CASSLEAGPEGLYGYTF. The CDR3 DNA is TGTGCCAGCAGCCTAGAAGCAGGGCCAGAGGGCCTCTATGGCTACACCTTC. The variable domain in full, completed from reference TRBV14 and TRBJ1-2, reads EAGVTQFPSHSVIEKGQTVTLRCDPISGHDNLYWYRRVMGKEIKFLLHFVKESKQDESGMPNNRFLAERTGGTYSTLKVQPAELEDSGVYFCASSLEAGPEGLYGYTFGSGTRLTVV.

By frequency in the sample, this clonotype is medium-sized. This chain joins TRBV24-1 and TRBJ2-3; D is perhaps TRBD1 or TRBD2 (5 bases each). Germline CDR1 reads KGHDR; CDR2 reads SFDVKD. Trimming removed 6 bases at V and 1 base at J, with 16 bases between. CDR3 length equals 16 residues. The chain's CDR3 is CATSPGRPLRTDTQYF. The CDR3 DNA sequence: TGTGCCACCAGTCCGGGGCGCCCACTTCGCACAGATACGCAGTATTTT.

This clonotype is medium-sized. The chain links TRBV12-5 to TRBJ2-7, with unresolved D. This CDR3 has 15 residues. Germline CDR1 and CDR2: LGHNT and FRNRAP. Trimming stripped 0 bases from V and 4 bases from J, with 13 bases between. As DNA, the CDR3 is TGTGCTAGTGGTTTGGTCGGCCCGGCCGGATACGAGCAGTACTTC. This encodes CASGLVGPAGYEQYF. Full variable domain (outside the CDR3, taken from reference TRBV12-5 and TRBJ2-7): DARVTQTPRHKVTEMGQEVTMRCQPILGHNTVFWYRQTMMQGLELLAYFRNRAPLDDSGMPKDRFSAEMPDATLATLKIQPSEPRDSAVYFCASGLVGPAGYEQYFGPGTRLTVT.

This clonotype qualifies as medium-sized. The chain uses TRBV20-1 and TRBJ1-5, with 8 positions matching TRBD1. Germline CDR1 and CDR2: DFQATT and SNEGSKA (reference sequence). V shed 0 bases, J shed 1 base, and the junction held 2 bases outside the gene matches. This CDR3 has 15 amino acids. The CDR3 loop is CSAREQGGSNQPQHF. The CDR3 nucleotides are TGCAGTGCTAGAGAACAGGGGGGGAGCAATCAGCCCCAGCATTTT.

This clonotype was observed at least ten times. The CDR3 DNA follows: TGTGCCAGCAGCCCCGGACAGTTCTCTGGGGCCAACGTCCTGACTTTC. Translated: CASSPGQFSGANVLTF. J is TRBJ2-6 and V is TRBV7-9; weak D call: TRBD1 (6 bases). This CDR3 is built from 16 residues. The germline V and J ends were trimmed by 5 bases and 0 bases, with 11 bases remaining between them. Germline V lookup: CDR1 SEHNR, CDR2 FQNEAQ (reference sequence).

By share, this clonotype ranks as medium-sized. This sequence joins TRBV2 and TRBJ2-3, with D possibly matching TRBD2 (5 bases). CDR1 is SNHLY and CDR2 is FYNNEI in the germline V gene. The V end was cut by 1 base, the J end by 0 bases, with 8 bases between. The CDR3 contains 15 residues. The CDR3 DNA reads as TGTGCCAGCAGTGAAGTAAGAGGGAGCACAGATACGCAGTATTTT. Residues: CASSEVRGSTDTQYF.

This clonotype rates as medium-sized. The V gene is TRBV5-1, the J gene TRBJ2-5; D is tentatively TRBD1 or TRBD2 (6 bases each). Trimming took 0 bases from V and 7 from J, leaving 10 bases between them. CDR3 length: 13 residues. Germline CDR1 SGHRS, CDR2 YFSETQ. CDR3 sequence: CASSLGGAGTQYF. CDR3 DNA: TGCGCCAGCAGCTTGGGGGGGGCTGGGACCCAGTACTTC.

Within the sample, this clonotype is medium-sized. CDR3 protein: CASSLRRGETQYF. The CDR3 bases are TGTGCCAGCAGCTTGAGGAGAGGCGAGACCCAGTACTTC. The rearrangement links TRBV7-3 to TRBJ2-5; D is unclear. V lost 3 bases to trimming and J lost 5 bases, with 10 bases between them. Germline-derived CDR1 and CDR2 are SGHTA and FQGTGA. CDR3 length equals 13 residues.

In its sample, this clonotype ranks as medium-sized. This chain uses TRBV7-2 with TRBJ1-5, with D uncertain. V was cut by 5 bases and J by 1 base, with 9 bases left in between. The CDR3 is made up of 14 amino acids. Germline values: CDR1 SGHTA, CDR2 FQGNSA. The CDR3: CASSPGVSNQPQHF. In nucleotides, the CDR3 is TGTGCCAGCAGCCCAGGTGTGAGCAATCAGCCCCAGCATTTT.

Relative to its sample, this clonotype is medium-sized. The J gene is TRBJ1-1, the V gene TRBV6-5; TRBD1 is a possible D gene (6 bases). V gave up 2 bases and J gave up 11 bases, with 18 bases separating them. The CDR3 sequence is 14 residues long. Germline V gene sequence: CDR1 MNHEY, CDR2 SVGAGI. In DNA, the CDR3 is TGTGCCAGCAGTTACCCGGGACATCCGCCCGGGGCTTTCTTT. Translated, it gives CASSYPGHPPGAFF.

By share of the sample, this clonotype is medium-sized (0.01 to 0.1%). The genes are TRBV5-1 and TRBJ1-5; 8 bases are shared with TRBD1. In germline, CDR1 is SGHRS, CDR2 YFSETQ. Trimming took 4 bases from V and 7 from J; bases not matched to a gene: 10. The CDR3 consists of 15 residues. The CDR3 reads CASSNSGGVGQPQHF. For the CDR3, the DNA is TGCGCCAGCAGCAATTCAGGGGGCGTGGGACAGCCCCAGCATTTT.

This clonotype is medium-sized (0.01 to 0.1%) in the sample. In DNA, the CDR3 is TGTGCCACCCAGGGGGCTACCGCTAGCACAGATACGCAGTATTTT. Its protein is CATQGATASTDTQYF. J is TRBJ2-3 and V is TRBV24-1; TRBD1 matches 8 bases. V shed 9 bases, J shed 0 bases, and the junction held 7 bases outside the gene matches. The CDR3 contains 15 residues. The germline V gene encodes CDR1 KGHDR and CDR2 SFDVKD.

As to this clonotype: It may be a read error: a sequence one base away is much more abundant. This chain connects TRBV6-5 to TRBJ1-2; no definite D call. Germline V CDR1 and CDR2: MNHEY, SVGAGI. With 5 bases removed from V and 5 bases from J, the gap between germline ends came to 9 bases. The CDR3 consists of 12 residues. CDR3 sequence reads: CASSVFGYGYTF. The DNA of the CDR3 is TGTGCCAGCAGTGTCTTCGGGTATGGCTACACCTTC.

By sample fraction, this clonotype is medium-sized. The V and J genes are TRBV20-1 and TRBJ1-3, with D possibly TRBD1 on 5 matching bases. Per the germline V gene, CDR1 is DFQATT and CDR2 is SNEGSKA (reference sequence). Trimming stripped 5 bases from V and 0 bases from J, with 11 bases between. CDR3 length: 14 residues. CDR3 bases: TGCAGTGCTGGGGGACGAGGCTCTGGAAACACCATATATTTT. It yields the protein CSAGGRGSGNTIYF.

This clonotype ranks as medium-sized. The rearrangement links TRBV6-5 to TRBJ2-5, with TRBD1 matching over 7 bases. Germline CDR1 reads MNHEY; CDR2 reads SVGAGI. V shed 7 bases, J shed 3 bases, and the junction held 8 bases outside the gene matches. There are 14 residues in the CDR3. The CDR3 nucleotides read TGTGCCAGCAAGACAGGGAGCACCGAAGAGACCCAGTACTTC. Its translation is CASKTGSTEETQYF.

This clonotype was observed a few times. J is TRBJ2-5 and V is TRBV2; D is unclear. Trimming took off 8 bases at V and 0 bases at J, with 10 bases between the two ends. This CDR3 region has 13 residues. The V gene's germline CDR1 is SNHLY and CDR2 FYNNEI. The CDR3 nucleotides are TGTGCCAGCTGGTTGCTCGACCAAGAGACCCAGTACTTC. This codes for CASWLLDQETQYF.

This clonotype was recorded many times. In nucleotides, the CDR3 is TGTGCCAGCAGCTCGTCCCGGCCAGGCCTCAATCAGCCCCAGCATTTT. This encodes CASSSSRPGLNQPQHF. V usage is TRBV12-3 or TRBV12-4 and J usage is TRBJ1-5; D is undetermined. V lost 6 bases and J 3 bases, leaving 18 bases between the germline ends. The CDR3 sequence is 16 residues long.

In its sample, this clonotype is medium-sized. V and J are TRBV6-2 or TRBV6-3 and TRBJ2-7; maybe TRBD1 (6 bases). The germline V gene has CDR1 MNHEY and CDR2 SVGEGT. The CDR3 totals 14 residues. Trimming took off 5 bases at V and 2 bases at J, with 13 bases between the two ends. In nucleotides, the CDR3 is TGTGCCAGCAGTCGCGACAGGATTGCCTACGAGCAGTACTTC. This translates into CASSRDRIAYEQYF.

By sample share, this clonotype is medium-sized (0.01 to 0.1%). The chain combines TRBV9 with TRBJ2-7, with TRBD2 as a possible D gene (5 bases). In germline, CDR1 is SGDLS, CDR2 YYNGEE. Trimming removed 2 bases at V and 5 bases at J, with 17 bases between. CDR3 size: 15 residues. The CDR3 is CASSVTPGLRDEQYF. The DNA for the CDR3 is TGTGCCAGCAGCGTCACTCCGGGGTTAAGGGACGAGCAGTACTTC.

This clonotype is classed as medium-sized. The chain is built from TRBV6-5 and TRBJ2-7; 8 nucleotides line up with TRBD1. V was pared by 6 bases and J by 2 bases, with 9 bases of the junction left unmatched. The CDR3 covers 15 residues. Per the germline V gene, CDR1 is MNHEY and CDR2 is SVGAGI. CDR3 sequence reads: CASSLTGQGTYEQYF. The CDR3 DNA sequence: TGTGCCAGCAGCCTTACCGGACAGGGAACCTACGAGCAGTACTTC.

By proportion, this clonotype is medium-sized. The gene calls are TRBV7-9 and TRBJ2-7; TRBD1 aligns across 7 bases. The junction had 8 bases not matched to a gene; V was cut back by 5 bases and J by 7 bases. The CDR3 contains 13 residues. The germline V gene has CDR1 SEHNR and CDR2 FQNEAQ (reference sequence). The CDR3 coding sequence is TGTGCCAGCAGCGTAGAACAGGGGATGGAGCAGTACTTC. It specifies CASSVEQGMEQYF.

This clonotype is medium-sized by share. The chain uses TRBV4-1 and TRBJ1-2; 8 positions agree with TRBD1. CDR1 is MGHRA and CDR2 is YSYEKL in the germline V gene. The length of the CDR3 is 14 residues. Unmatched junction bases numbered 4, after V lost 4 bases and J lost 3 bases. The CDR3 reads CASSLQGVDYGYTF. The DNA for the CDR3 is TGCGCCAGCAGCCTACAGGGGGTGGACTATGGCTACACCTTC.

Within the sample, this clonotype is medium-sized. The rearrangement joins TRBV5-6 to TRBJ2-5; D gene uncertain. The V gene lost 4 bases and the J gene lost 4 bases, with 17 bases spanning the gap. This CDR3 spans 15 amino acids. Germline V gene data show CDR1 as SGHDT and CDR2 as YYEEEE. CDR3 loop: CASSLLGPLAETQYF. The CDR3, as DNA: TGTGCCAGCAGCCTACTTGGACCGCTGGCAGAGACCCAGTACTTC. The whole variable domain, remainder taken from reference TRBV5-6 and TRBJ2-5, is DAGVTQSPTHLIKTRGQQVTLRCSPKSGHDTVSWYQQALGQGPQFIFQYYEEEERQRGNFPDRFSGHQFPNYSSELNVNALLLGDSALYLCASSLLGPLAETQYFGPGTRLLVL.